The clone carrying this TCR beta chain was seen a handful of times. This specimen belongs to a study of T cell responses to AZD1222 COVID-19 vaccine. This table comes from immunoSEQ multiplex PCR, and its TCRdb copy is limited to in-frame clones, with some not included. This sample has about 130,000 clones, with roughly nine tenths found just once. The ends were cut back, 2 bases at V and 0 bases at J, with 13 bases in the middle. Germline V gene lookup returns CDR1 SEHNR and CDR2 FQNEAQ (reference sequence). CDR3 length equals 16 residues. The chain combines TRBV7-9 with TRBJ1-1; no clear D gene. Sequenced material: peripheral blood, taken on day 0 of AZD1222 vaccination. This clonotype originated in an adult in good health. In nucleotides, the CDR3 is TGTGCCAGCAGCTTAAACCCCGTTAAGGTGAACACTGAAGCTTTCTTT. As protein: CASSLNPVKVNTEAFF.